This record covers a single T cell receptor beta chain. The source of the sample is a study of siplizumab effects on memory and regulatory T cells. Some clones are missing from TCRdb's copy, which holds only in-frame ones; the method was immunoSEQ multiplex PCR. The data show 85,000 to 130,000 clones, over 90% seen once. The V end was cut by 5 bases, the J end by 1 base, with 9 bases between. CDR1 is SGHRS and CDR2 is YFSETQ in the germline V gene. CDR3 size: 13 residues. This chain links TRBV5-1 with TRBJ2-5, with a possible D match to TRBD2 (6 bases). The sequencing input was Tregs sorted from blood. The receptor comes from a human donor in good health. CDR3: CASRLAPQETQYF. CDR3 bases: TGCGCCAGCAGACTAGCACCCCAAGAGACCCAGTACTTC. Together with reference TRBV5-1 and TRBJ2-5, the CDR3 gives the full variable domain: KAGVTQTPRYLIKTRGQQVTLSCSPISGHRSVSWYQQTPGQGLQFLFEYFSETQRNKGNFPGRFSGRQFSNSRSEMNVSTLELGDSALYLCASRLAPQETQYFGPGTRLLVL.